The TCR beta chain described here comes from a study of T-cell reconstitution after alpha-beta-depleted transplantation in children. Unique molecular identifiers were built into the TCRbeta library. Each CDR3 protein is one row after TCRdb ran MiXCR on the PCR reads. The sample includes approximately 400,000 distinct CDR3 sequences, roughly 10% of them seen just once. Per the germline V gene, CDR1 is SGHVS and CDR2 is FNYEAQ. Trimming took off 5 bases at V and 1 base at J, with 18 bases between the two ends. The CDR3 sequence is 16 residues long. In this sample, this clonotype turned up a few times. Source: PBMCs from the stem cell graft donor, taken from the stem cell graft. This TCR was sampled from a human donor who donated a stem cell graft to a child with acute myeloid leukemia. The chain employs TRBV7-6 and TRBJ2-7, with D perhaps matching TRBD2 (6 bases). The DNA of the CDR3 is TGTGCCAGCAGCGTAGAGGCGCCTAGCGCTTCCTACGAGCAGTACTTC. It yields the protein CASSVEAPSASYEQYF. The full variable domain, completed using reference TRBV7-6 and TRBJ2-7, is GAGVSQSPRYKVTKRGQDVALRCDPISGHVSLYWYRQALGQGPEFLTYFNYEAQQDKSGLPNDRFSAERPEGSISTLTIQRTEQRDSAMYRCASSVEAPSASYEQYFGPGTRLTVT.